These T cell receptor beta chains were read from a single sample in a study of early stage breast cancer tumors. Assay: immunoSEQ multiplex PCR; the TCRdb copy retains only in-frame clones and omits some. Of approximately 30,000 clones listed, under 60% are singletons. Sample: breast tumor tissue. Receptors originate from a person aged 50-59 years with breast cancer. Both conserved end residues are trimmed from each CDR3. Each record gives: V gene, D gene, J gene, CDR3 protein. D genes are given only for firm matches.

v_gene: TRBV7-2
d_gene: TRBD2
j_gene: TRBJ2-3
CDR3aa: ASSRTSGYTDTQY

v_gene: TRBV11-2
d_gene: NA
j_gene: TRBJ2-1
CDR3aa: ASSLDGLTEQF

v_gene: TRBV6-6
d_gene: NA
j_gene: TRBJ2-1
CDR3aa: ASSYREFDEQF

v_gene: TRBV4-1
d_gene: TRBD1
j_gene: TRBJ2-1
CDR3aa: ASSQDVPGQVYNEQF

v_gene: TRBV5-1
d_gene: NA
j_gene: TRBJ2-3
CDR3aa: ASSLWSTRTDTQY

v_gene: TRBV18
d_gene: NA
j_gene: TRBJ1-4
CDR3aa: ASSPWPLNEKLF

v_gene: TRBV12-5
d_gene: NA
j_gene: TRBJ2-5
CDR3aa: ASGLRETQY

v_gene: TRBV5-1
d_gene: TRBD2
j_gene: TRBJ2-3
CDR3aa: ASSLTGTSGRTRDTQY

v_gene: TRBV19
d_gene: TRBD1
j_gene: TRBJ2-6
CDR3aa: ASSIPPGQGAYGANVLT

v_gene: TRBV16
d_gene: NA
j_gene: TRBJ1-2
CDR3aa: ASSQVEGDYGYT

v_gene: TRBV5-8
d_gene: NA
j_gene: TRBJ2-7
CDR3aa: ASSLLGKARYEQY

v_gene: TRBV7-9
d_gene: NA
j_gene: TRBJ1-1
CDR3aa: ASRKRGEGIPNWNTEAF

v_gene: TRBV19
d_gene: NA
j_gene: TRBJ1-1
CDR3aa: ASSIGLGWSTEAF

v_gene: TRBV18
d_gene: NA
j_gene: TRBJ2-2
CDR3aa: ASSPPHRVTGELF

v_gene: TRBV29-1
d_gene: NA
j_gene: TRBJ1-3
CDR3aa: SVEGGGNTIY

v_gene: TRBV7-9
d_gene: NA
j_gene: TRBJ2-7
CDR3aa: ASSPATTYEQY

v_gene: TRBV5-6
d_gene: TRBD1
j_gene: TRBJ2-7
CDR3aa: ASSWDRATYEQY

v_gene: TRBV4-3
d_gene: NA
j_gene: TRBJ2-3
CDR3aa: ASSQDGGSGRTDTQY

v_gene: TRBV12-5
d_gene: NA
j_gene: TRBJ2-2
CDR3aa: ASGLSAGNTGELF

v_gene: TRBV5-1
d_gene: NA
j_gene: TRBJ2-2
CDR3aa: ASSPAGTRSGELF

v_gene: TRBV10-2
d_gene: NA
j_gene: TRBJ2-3
CDR3aa: ASSESTQGSDTQY

v_gene: TRBV10-3
d_gene: TRBD1
j_gene: TRBJ1-4
CDR3aa: AISDRTGEVHEKLF

v_gene: TRBV4-1
d_gene: TRBD2
j_gene: TRBJ2-5
CDR3aa: ASSRPGLAGVEETQY

v_gene: TRBV5-8
d_gene: NA
j_gene: TRBJ2-7
CDR3aa: ASSSSGQPFYEQY

v_gene: TRBV11-3
d_gene: NA
j_gene: TRBJ1-5
CDR3aa: ASSLEPAGAYSNQPQH

v_gene: TRBV19
d_gene: TRBD1
j_gene: TRBJ2-7
CDR3aa: ASSPTGGSYEQY

v_gene: TRBV7-8
d_gene: NA
j_gene: TRBJ2-7
CDR3aa: ASSFGISYEQY

v_gene: TRBV6-5
d_gene: NA
j_gene: TRBJ2-5
CDR3aa: ASSKGHPQETQY

v_gene: TRBV21-1
d_gene: NA
j_gene: TRBJ2-5
CDR3aa: ASSKREGETQY

v_gene: TRBV7-2
d_gene: NA
j_gene: TRBJ2-3
CDR3aa: ASSFGGGNADTQY

v_gene: TRBV7-9
d_gene: NA
j_gene: TRBJ2-1
CDR3aa: ASSLAGVYGNEQF

v_gene: TRBV7-8
d_gene: NA
j_gene: TRBJ2-3
CDR3aa: ASSASEGSDTQY

v_gene: TRBV18
d_gene: NA
j_gene: TRBJ2-2
CDR3aa: ASSPRLATGELF

v_gene: TRBV18
d_gene: NA
j_gene: TRBJ2-1
CDR3aa: ASSLRTGANEQF

v_gene: TRBV5-4
d_gene: TRBD1
j_gene: TRBJ2-7
CDR3aa: ASSLALTGGRTYEQY

v_gene: TRBV29-1
d_gene: TRBD1
j_gene: TRBJ1-1
CDR3aa: SVRGQPTEAF

v_gene: TRBV5-4
d_gene: NA
j_gene: TRBJ2-7
CDR3aa: ASSPPKQY

v_gene: TRBV7-9
d_gene: NA
j_gene: TRBJ1-4
CDR3aa: ASTSTRTRNEKLF

v_gene: TRBV19
d_gene: TRBD2
j_gene: TRBJ2-1
CDR3aa: ASRPSGTYNEQF

v_gene: TRBV7-2
d_gene: NA
j_gene: TRBJ1-2
CDR3aa: ASSFSSPYRNYGYT

v_gene: TRBV7-9
d_gene: NA
j_gene: TRBJ1-4
CDR3aa: ASSLGGLLNEKLF

v_gene: TRBV6-5
d_gene: NA
j_gene: TRBJ2-2
CDR3aa: ASRLPGNTGELF

v_gene: TRBV11-2
d_gene: TRBD2
j_gene: TRBJ2-3
CDR3aa: ATSRREGLEDTQY

v_gene: TRBV29-1
d_gene: NA
j_gene: TRBJ1-2
CDR3aa: SGQQSYGYT

v_gene: TRBV2
d_gene: NA
j_gene: TRBJ1-2
CDR3aa: ASSENYGTYGYT

v_gene: TRBV5-5
d_gene: TRBD2
j_gene: TRBJ2-3
CDR3aa: ASSRLAGTDTQY

v_gene: TRBV30
d_gene: NA
j_gene: TRBJ1-5
CDR3aa: AWSGDNSNQPQH

v_gene: TRBV11-2
d_gene: NA
j_gene: TRBJ2-5
CDR3aa: ASSLVGSRVGTQY

v_gene: TRBV19
d_gene: NA
j_gene: TRBJ1-2
CDR3aa: AATGQDLYGYT

v_gene: TRBV6-6
d_gene: NA
j_gene: TRBJ2-1
CDR3aa: ASSWTSPGYNEQF

v_gene: TRBV2
d_gene: NA
j_gene: TRBJ2-7
CDR3aa: ASRLTGYEQY

v_gene: TRBV30
d_gene: TRBD2
j_gene: TRBJ2-7
CDR3aa: AWSPGTSGSYEQY

v_gene: TRBV5-1
d_gene: TRBD2
j_gene: TRBJ2-3
CDR3aa: ANGTSGREGPDTQY

v_gene: TRBV7-9
d_gene: TRBD1
j_gene: TRBJ2-3
CDR3aa: ASSSTGTGNTDTQY

v_gene: TRBV2
d_gene: TRBD2
j_gene: TRBJ2-3
CDR3aa: ASALAGTDTQY

v_gene: TRBV19
d_gene: TRBD1
j_gene: TRBJ1-4
CDR3aa: ASRGQVATNEKLF